This section outlines one TCR beta chain sequence together with its context. Its cognate antigen is unknown. The sample originates from a study of cytomegalovirus exposure and HLA in healthy donors. Overall study results and limits: Investigators reported 164 TCR beta chains as tied to cytomegalovirus. CMV serostatus was the only recorded immune exposure for donors. Some public TCRs appeared in many individuals, while most sequences were rare. Cytomegalovirus status, reportedly, was diagnosed with high specificity and sensitivity by the classifier.

The CDR3 runs to 15 residues. V lost 1 base and J lost 3, with 10 bases in between. Germline V gene sequence: CDR1 SGHVS, CDR2 FQNEAQ. The primer mix had 60 Vbeta and 13 Jbeta primers. Generated by immunoSEQ multiplex PCR, the TCRdb table keeps only in-frame clones and is missing some. The sample totals 60,000 or so clones. The sequenced material came from PBMCs. This sequence joins TRBV7-8 and TRBJ1-5; D is unclear. This TCR derives from a man over 45 in good health and CMV-seropositive. This chain's CDR3 is CASSLGGSLNQPQHF. CDR3 coding DNA: TGTGCCAGCAGCTTAGGAGGCAGTCTCAATCAGCCCCAGCATTTT.